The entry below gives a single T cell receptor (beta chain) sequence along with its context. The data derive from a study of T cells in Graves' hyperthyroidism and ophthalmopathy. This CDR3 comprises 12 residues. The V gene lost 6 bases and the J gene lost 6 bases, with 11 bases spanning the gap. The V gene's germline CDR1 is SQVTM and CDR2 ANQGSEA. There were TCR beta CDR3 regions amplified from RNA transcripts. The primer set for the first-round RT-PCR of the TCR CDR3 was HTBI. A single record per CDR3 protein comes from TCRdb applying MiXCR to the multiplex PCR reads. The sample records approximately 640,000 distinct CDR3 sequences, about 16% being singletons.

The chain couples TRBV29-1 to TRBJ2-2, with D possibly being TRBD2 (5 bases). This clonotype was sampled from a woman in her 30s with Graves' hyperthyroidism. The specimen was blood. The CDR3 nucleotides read TGCAGCGTCATAGGACTGCCCGGGGAGCTGTTTTTT. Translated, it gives CSVIGLPGELFF.